These 18 T cell receptor beta chains came from one sample sequenced in a study of T cell responses to AZD1222 COVID-19 vaccine. TCRdb keeps only in-frame clones here, not all; method: immunoSEQ multiplex PCR. The sample has 80,000 or so clones; around nine tenths are singletons. The sample in question was peripheral blood, obtained on day 0 of AZD1222 vaccination. These receptors all come from an adult in good health.

The CDR3 sequence: CASSQDQGDSQETQYF. The DNA of the CDR3 is TGCGCCAGCAGCCAAGATCAAGGGGACTCCCAAGAGACCCAGTACTTC. This chain uses TRBV4-3 with TRBJ2-5, with D tentatively TRBD2 (6 bases). CDR3 length equals 16 residues. The germline V gene has CDR1 LGHNA and CDR2 YSLEER. Trimming cost V 0 bases and J 1 base, with 12 bases left between them.

The chain joins TRBV18 to TRBJ1-5; D unresolved. The V end was cut by 0 bases, the J end by 2 bases, with 14 bases between. The length of the CDR3 is 17 residues. Per the germline V gene, CDR1 is KGHSH and CDR2 is LQKENI. CDR3 sequence: CASSPPAGEDGNQPQHF. In nucleotides, the CDR3 is TGTGCCAGCTCACCACCGGCCGGAGAGGATGGCAATCAGCCCCAGCATTTT.

This chain uses TRBV30 with TRBJ1-3; no reliable D call. Germline V gene data show CDR1 as GTSNPN and CDR2 as SVGIG (reference sequence). V gave up 0 bases and J gave up 6 bases, with 6 bases separating them. The CDR3 totals 12 residues. CDR3 coding DNA: TGTGCCTGGAGTGTATCCGAAAACACCATATATTTT. This encodes CAWSVSENTIYF.

This CDR3 is CASSAQAGISYGYTF. The DNA of the CDR3 is TGTGCCAGCAGTGCACAGGCCGGGATTAGCTATGGCTACACCTTC. The J gene is TRBJ1-2, the V gene TRBV2; D is possibly TRBD1 (5 bases). V shed 4 bases and J shed 4 bases, with 16 bases lying between them. Germline-derived CDR1 and CDR2 are SNHLY and FYNNEI. The CDR3 loop spans 15 amino acids.

This clone has only one observation. The chain combines TRBV19 with TRBJ2-3, with D unclear. The CDR3 runs 13 residues. Germline CDR1 reads LNHDA; CDR2 reads SQIVND (reference sequence). V lost 9 bases, J lost 5 bases, and 15 bases lay in between. The CDR3 sequence: CASAFQRGDTQYF. The DNA for the CDR3 is TGTGCCAGCGCCTTCCAGCGTGGAGATACGCAGTATTTT. Based on the CDR3 plus reference TRBV19 and TRBJ2-3, the full variable domain is DGGITQSPKYLFRKEGQNVTLSCEQNLNHDAMYWYRQDPGQGLRLIYYSQIVNDFQKGDIAEGYSVSREKKESFPLTVTSAQKNPTAFYLCASAFQRGDTQYFGPGTRLTVL.

CDR3 amino acids: CASSLQRRGDNEQFF. Here the CDR3 DNA reads TGCGCCAGCAGCCTCCAGAGGCGAGGAGACAATGAGCAGTTCTTC. The chain links TRBV5-1 to TRBJ2-1; no definite D call. Per germline, CDR1 SGHRS and CDR2 YFSETQ. Trimming removed 4 bases from V and 5 bases from J, with 16 bases in between. The CDR3 is 15 amino acids.

This chain links TRBV19 with TRBJ2-1; 8 bases fit TRBD1. The CDR3 contains 14 residues. Germline CDR1 and CDR2: LNHDA and SQIVND (reference sequence). V was clipped by 9 bases and J by 0 bases; unmatched bases: 4. The CDR3 coding sequence is TGTGCCAGCCAAACAGGGGGCTCCTACAATGAGCAGTTCTTC. As protein: CASQTGGSYNEQFF.

The chain uses TRBV24-1 and TRBJ2-3; either TRBD1 or TRBD2 may supply D (5 bases each). CDR3 size: 15 residues. Trimming removed 7 bases from V and 3 bases from J, with 16 bases in between. Germline V gives CDR1 KGHDR, CDR2 SFDVKD. The chain's CDR3 is CATSGSAGRTDTQYF. The CDR3 coding sequence is TGTGCCACCAGCGGGTCGGCAGGGAGAACAGATACGCAGTATTTT.

The chain carries TRBV12-3 or TRBV12-4 and TRBJ1-2, with D perhaps matching TRBD1 (5 bases). V lost 4 bases and J lost 6, with 12 bases in between. The length of the CDR3 is 13 residues. CDR3 in DNA: TGTGCCAGCAGTTCGGGGCTCTCGGATGGCTACACCTTC. It translates to CASSSGLSDGYTF.

In this sample, this clone turned up once. The V and J genes are TRBV18 and TRBJ2-7; TRBD2 is a possible D gene (5 bases). Germline assignment: CDR1 KGHSH and CDR2 LQKENI. Trimming took 6 bases from V and 4 from J, leaving 22 bases between them. The CDR3 length is 16 residues. The CDR3 is CASSEEGVALKYEQYF. Here the CDR3 DNA reads TGTGCCAGCTCTGAAGAGGGAGTGGCACTAAAGTACGAGCAGTACTTC.

This chain joins TRBV27 and TRBJ1-2; 7 bases align to TRBD1. This CDR3 region has 14 residues. V lost 5 bases, J lost 4 bases, and 7 bases stayed unmatched. CDR1 MNHEY and CDR2 SMNVEV come from the germline V gene (reference sequence). CDR3 bases: TGTGCCAGCAGTCCCAGGACAGGACGCTATGGCTACACCTTC. Protein product: CASSPRTGRYGYTF.

This clone has a single count. The chain recombines TRBV19 with TRBJ1-5, with 9 bases that match TRBD1. Trimming removed 4 bases from V and 3 bases from J; junction bases left unmatched: 13. The CDR3 has 18 residues. Germline V gives CDR1 LNHDA, CDR2 SQIVND (reference sequence). The CDR3 loop is CASSTQGGGQGLNQPQHF. For the CDR3, the DNA is TGTGCCAGTAGTACCCAGGGGGGGGGACAGGGACTCAATCAGCCCCAGCATTTT.

In DNA form, the CDR3 reads TGCGCCAGCAGCCATATAGCGGGGTCTTCCTACGAGCAGTACTTC. It yields the protein CASSHIAGSSYEQYF. This chain uses TRBV5-1 with TRBJ2-7; 8 nucleotides line up with TRBD2. Germline loops: CDR1 SGHRS, CDR2 YFSETQ. V lost 4 bases, J lost 1 base, and 7 bases stayed unmatched. This CDR3 region has 15 residues.

The rearrangement joins TRBV14 to TRBJ1-4, with D unclear. The CDR3 loop spans 14 amino acids. Trimming shortened V by 4 bases and J by 0 bases, and 6 bases separated the two germline ends. Germline lookup yields CDR1 SGHDN and CDR2 FVKESK. The CDR3 reads CASSRQATNEKLFF. CDR3 coding DNA: TGTGCCAGCAGCCGCCAGGCAACTAATGAAAAACTGTTTTTT.

V usage is TRBV6-1 and J usage is TRBJ2-1; TRBD2 is a possible D gene (8 bases). Germline V gives CDR1 MNHNS, CDR2 SASEGT. Deletions cut 2 bases from V and 14 bases from J, with 19 bases between. This CDR3 spans 14 amino acids. CDR3 sequence (DNA): TGTGCCAGCAGTGAACAGGGGGGGGTACTAGCGGAGTTCTTC. Protein: CASSEQGGVLAEFF.

This chain joins TRBV2 and TRBJ1-2; tentatively, D is TRBD1 (5 bases). V was cut by 9 bases and J by 10 bases, with 27 bases left in between. Per the germline V gene, CDR1 is SNHLY and CDR2 is FYNNEI. This CDR3 is 15 amino acids long. CDR3 sequence: CARGTGRPDSSNYTF. As DNA, the CDR3 is TGTGCCAGGGGGACCGGACGGCCCGACTCCTCTAACTACACCTTC.

This rearrangement joins TRBV3-1 (or the pseudogene TRBV3-2) to TRBJ2-3; D possibly corresponds to TRBD1 (5 bases). The CDR3 is made up of 15 amino acids. Trimming pared 4 bases from V and 0 bases from J, leaving 11 bases between. Germline V CDR1 and CDR2: LGHDT, YNNKEL (reference sequence). In DNA, the CDR3 is TGTGCCAGCAGCCCTACAGGAGCTAGCACAGATACGCAGTATTTT. The encoded protein is CASSPTGASTDTQYF.

The rearrangement joins TRBV19 to TRBJ2-2; 10 bases agree with TRBD2. Germline CDR1 and CDR2: LNHDA and SQIVND (reference sequence). CDR3 length: 15 amino acids. With 6 bases clipped from V and 6 bases from J, the junction kept 7 bases outside the gene matches. CDR3 nucleotide sequence: TGTGCCAGTAGAGAACTAGCGGGAAGTCCCGGGGAGCTGTTTTTT. Amino acids: CASRELAGSPGELFF.